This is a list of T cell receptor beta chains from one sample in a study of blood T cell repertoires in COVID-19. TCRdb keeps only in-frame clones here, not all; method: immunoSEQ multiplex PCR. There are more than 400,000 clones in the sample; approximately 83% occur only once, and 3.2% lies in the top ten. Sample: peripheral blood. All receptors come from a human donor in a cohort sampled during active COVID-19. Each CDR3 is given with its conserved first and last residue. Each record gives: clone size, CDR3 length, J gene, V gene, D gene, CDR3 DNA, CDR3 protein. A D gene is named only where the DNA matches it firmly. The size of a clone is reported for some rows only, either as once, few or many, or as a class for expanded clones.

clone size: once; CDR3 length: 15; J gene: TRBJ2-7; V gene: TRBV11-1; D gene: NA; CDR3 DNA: TGTGCCAGCAGCTTAGATGCTAGCGCCTACTACGAGCAGTACTTC; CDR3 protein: CASSLDASAYYEQYF
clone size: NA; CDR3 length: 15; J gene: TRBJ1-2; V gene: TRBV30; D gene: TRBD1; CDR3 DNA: TGTGCCTGTCCGACAGGGGGGGTGAAGGGTGTTGGCTACACCTTC; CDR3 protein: CACPTGGVKGVGYTF
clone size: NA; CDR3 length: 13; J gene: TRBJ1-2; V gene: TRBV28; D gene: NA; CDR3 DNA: TGTGCCAGCAGTCAACAGGGTAGAGATGGCTACACCTTC; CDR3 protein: CASSQQGRDGYTF
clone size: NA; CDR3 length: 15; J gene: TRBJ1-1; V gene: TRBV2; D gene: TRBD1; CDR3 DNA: TGTGCCAGCAGCGAAACTCGGACAGGGGATACTGAAGCTTTCTTT; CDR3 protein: CASSETRTGDTEAFF
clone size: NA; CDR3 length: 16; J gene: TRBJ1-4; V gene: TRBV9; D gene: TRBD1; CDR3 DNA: TGTGCCAGCAGCACCCGACAGGGCGCTGTGAAGGAAAAACTGTTTTTT; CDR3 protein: CASSTRQGAVKEKLFF
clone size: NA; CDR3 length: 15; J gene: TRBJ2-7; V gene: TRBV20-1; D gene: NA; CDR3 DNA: TGCAGTGCTAGTGAGGGTTTGGCTAGCTTCTACGAGCAGTACTTC; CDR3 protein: CSASEGLASFYEQYF
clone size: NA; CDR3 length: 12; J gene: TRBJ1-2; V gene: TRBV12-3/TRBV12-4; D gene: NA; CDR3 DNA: TGTGCCAGTGGGGCCCTCAACTATGGCTACACCTTC; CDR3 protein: CASGALNYGYTF
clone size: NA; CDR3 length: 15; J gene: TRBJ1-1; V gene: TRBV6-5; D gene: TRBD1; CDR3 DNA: TGTGCCAGCAGTCACGCCCAGGGGGTCGGCACTGAAGCTTTCTTT; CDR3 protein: CASSHAQGVGTEAFF
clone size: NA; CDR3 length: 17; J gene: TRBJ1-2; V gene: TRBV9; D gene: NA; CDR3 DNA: TGTGCCAGCAGCCCAATCTCAGGGGCCGCTGTTAACTATGGCTACACCTTC; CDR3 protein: CASSPISGAAVNYGYTF
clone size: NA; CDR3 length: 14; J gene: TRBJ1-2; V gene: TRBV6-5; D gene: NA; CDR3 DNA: TGTGCCAGCAGACGTGCAGGGCCCAACTATGGCTACACCTTC; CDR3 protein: CASRRAGPNYGYTF
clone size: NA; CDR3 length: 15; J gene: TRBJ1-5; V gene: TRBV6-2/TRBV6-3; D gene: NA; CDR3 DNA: TGTGCCAGCAGTTACGGCGGAGCGGGCAATCAGCCCCAGCATTTT; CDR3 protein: CASSYGGAGNQPQHF
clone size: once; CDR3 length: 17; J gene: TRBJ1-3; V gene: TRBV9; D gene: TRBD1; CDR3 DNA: TGTGCCAGCAGCGTAGACGTGGGACAGAAGGGCGGAAACACCATATATTTT; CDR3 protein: CASSVDVGQKGGNTIYF
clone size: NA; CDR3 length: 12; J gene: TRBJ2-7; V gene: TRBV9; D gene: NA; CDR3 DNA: TGTGCCAGCAGCCCCAGCTCCTACGAGCAGTACTTC; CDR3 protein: CASSPSSYEQYF
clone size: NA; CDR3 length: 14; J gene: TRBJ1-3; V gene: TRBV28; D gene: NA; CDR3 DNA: TGTGCCAGCAGTTTGTCGGGGGCTGGAAACACCATATATTTT; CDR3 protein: CASSLSGAGNTIYF
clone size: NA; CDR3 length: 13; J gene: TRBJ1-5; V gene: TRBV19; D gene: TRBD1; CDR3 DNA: TGTGCCAGCGGGACAGGGGGAAGGCAGCCCCAGCATTTT; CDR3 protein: CASGTGGRQPQHF
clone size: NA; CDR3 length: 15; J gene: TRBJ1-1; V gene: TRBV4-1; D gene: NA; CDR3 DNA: TGCGCCAGCAGCCAAGATTCCGCAGGGGAAACTGAAGCTTTCTTT; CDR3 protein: CASSQDSAGETEAFF
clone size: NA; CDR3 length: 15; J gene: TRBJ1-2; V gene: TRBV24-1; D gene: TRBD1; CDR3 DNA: TGTGCCACCAGTGATCGCCAGGGGGCTAACTATGGCTACACCTTC; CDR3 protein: CATSDRQGANYGYTF
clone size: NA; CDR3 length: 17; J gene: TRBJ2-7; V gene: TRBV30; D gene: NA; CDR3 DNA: TGTGCCTGGAGAGGAGGGCAGCCCAAAATAAGCTCCTACGAGCAGTACTTC; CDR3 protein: CAWRGGQPKISSYEQYF
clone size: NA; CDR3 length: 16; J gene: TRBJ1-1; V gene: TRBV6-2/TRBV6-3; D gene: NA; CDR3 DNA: TGTGCCAGCAGTTACTCATCCGGACATCCGAACACTGAAGCTTTCTTT; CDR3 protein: CASSYSSGHPNTEAFF
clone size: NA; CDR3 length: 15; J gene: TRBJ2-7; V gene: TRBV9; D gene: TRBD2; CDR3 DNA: TGTGCCAGCAGCGTAGGAGCGGGAGGCTCCTACGAGCAGTACTTC; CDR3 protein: CASSVGAGGSYEQYF
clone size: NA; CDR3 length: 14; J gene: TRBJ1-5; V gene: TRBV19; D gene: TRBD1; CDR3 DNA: TGTGCCAGTAGCGCAGGGGGCTACAATCAGCCCCAGCATTTT; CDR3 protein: CASSAGGYNQPQHF
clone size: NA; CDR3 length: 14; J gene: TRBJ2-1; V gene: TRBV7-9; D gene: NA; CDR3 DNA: TGTGCCAGCACCAAGGACAGCTCCTACAATGAGCAGTTCTTC; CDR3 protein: CASTKDSSYNEQFF
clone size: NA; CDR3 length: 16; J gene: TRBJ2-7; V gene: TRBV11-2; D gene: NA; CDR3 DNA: TGTGCCAGCAGCTTAGAGTACTCTCGCGCTACCTACGAGCAGTACTTC; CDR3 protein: CASSLEYSRATYEQYF
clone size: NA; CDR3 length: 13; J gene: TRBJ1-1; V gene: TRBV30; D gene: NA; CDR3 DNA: TGTGCCTGGAGTAACTCCCTAGACACTGAAGCTTTCTTT; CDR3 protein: CAWSNSLDTEAFF
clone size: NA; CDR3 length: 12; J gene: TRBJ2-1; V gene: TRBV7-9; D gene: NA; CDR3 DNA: TGTGCCAGCAGCGCTGTAGCGGATGAGCAGTTCTTC; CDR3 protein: CASSAVADEQFF
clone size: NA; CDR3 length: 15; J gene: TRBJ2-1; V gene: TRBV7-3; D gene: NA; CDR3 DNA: TGTGCCAGCAGCTTCGGGCTGGTGGGGGCCAATGAGCAGTTCTTC; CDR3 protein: CASSFGLVGANEQFF
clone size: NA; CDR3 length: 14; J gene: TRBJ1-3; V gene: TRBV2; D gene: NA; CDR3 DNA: TGTGCCAGCAGATTACAGGGAGCCGGAAACACCATATATTTT; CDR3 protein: CASRLQGAGNTIYF